This TCR beta chain was found in a study of post-analysis software for immune sequencing data. Whole-study findings and limits: Relative to controls, patients had five TRBV segments at higher frequency, with TRBV5-6, TRBV5-1 and TRBV20-1 among these.

This clonotype was counted between two and nine times. Its antigen is unknown. The CDR3 is 12 amino acids. V shed 2 bases and J shed 11 bases, with 10 bases lying between them. Germline V gene data show CDR1 as LGHDT and CDR2 as YNNKEL (reference sequence). Each TCR beta cDNA library carried unique molecular identifiers. Each CDR3 protein is one row after TCRdb ran MiXCR on the PCR reads. The profile shows hundreds of thousands of distinct CDR3 sequences, approximately 53% of them singletons. The chain joins TRBV3-1 to TRBJ2-1, with unresolved D. This receptor was taken from a girl aged 10 to 17 with multiple sclerosis. Source material: blood. CDR3 DNA: TGTGCCAGCAGCCAAAATGGGTATAAGCAGTTCTTC. Protein product: CASSQNGYKQFF.